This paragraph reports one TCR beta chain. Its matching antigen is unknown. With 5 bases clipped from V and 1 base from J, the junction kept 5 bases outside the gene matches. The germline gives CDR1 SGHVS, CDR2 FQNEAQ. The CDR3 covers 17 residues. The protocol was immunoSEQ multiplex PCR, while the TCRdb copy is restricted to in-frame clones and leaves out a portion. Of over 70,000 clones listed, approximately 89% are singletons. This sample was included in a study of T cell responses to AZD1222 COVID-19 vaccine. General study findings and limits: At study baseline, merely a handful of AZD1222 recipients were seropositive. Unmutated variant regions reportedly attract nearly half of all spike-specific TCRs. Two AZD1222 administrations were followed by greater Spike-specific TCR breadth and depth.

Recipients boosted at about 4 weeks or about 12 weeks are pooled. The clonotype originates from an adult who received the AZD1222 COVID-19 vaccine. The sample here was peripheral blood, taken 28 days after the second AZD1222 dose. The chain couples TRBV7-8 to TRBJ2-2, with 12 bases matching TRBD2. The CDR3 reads CASSPRTSGVNTGELFF. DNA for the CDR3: TGTGCCAGCAGCCCACGGACTAGCGGGGTGAACACCGGGGAGCTGTTTTTT.